The 22 T cell receptor beta chains below were found in one sample sequenced in a study of PD-1 blockade in classical Hodgkin lymphoma (dated by TCRdb to the early 2020s). According to the study, the label for this sample's time point signals: cycle 1 day 1 (C1D1), immediately before nivolumab initiation. All trial patients had relapsed after autologous stem cell transplantation, with cohorts A, B and C differing in prior brentuximab vedotin exposure. A Miltenyi CD4+ T cell isolation kit was used for magnetic negative selection to purify CD4+ T cells from thawed PBMCs. The protocol used for the library was the immunoSEQ multiplex PCR assay. TCRdb took this table from immuneACCESS and kept in-frame rearrangements with V and J called. Such tables lack part of the clones; where checked against another copy, unresolved V genes explain under half of the gap, and the rest is unexplained. The sample table contains 7,000 or so clones; only one count was recorded for around four fifths of them. The biggest ten clones account for 2% to 3% of the sample.

The sample here was CD4+ T cells from blood, taken at baseline. The receptors here all came from a human donor with classical Hodgkin lymphoma.

The rearrangement joins TRBV4-1 to TRBJ2-2; D gene uncertain. Trimming stripped 4 bases from V and 1 base from J, with 19 bases between. CDR1 is MGHRA, CDR2 YSYEKL, per germline. The CDR3 covers 18 residues. In DNA form, the CDR3 reads TGCGCCAGCAGCCTCCCTCCCGTTCACAGAGGGAACACCGGGGAGCTGTTTTTT. Its protein is CASSLPPVHRGNTGELFF.

The chain uses TRBV27 and TRBJ2-5; D not resolved. The germline CDR1 and CDR2 sequences are MNHEY and SMNVEV (reference sequence). The CDR3 totals 11 residues. The germline V and J ends were trimmed by 2 bases and 5 bases, with 3 bases remaining between them. This CDR3 is CASSLGETQYF. CDR3 coding DNA: TGTGCCAGCAGTTTAGGGGAGACCCAGTACTTC.

The chain uses TRBV11-1 and TRBJ2-1; D gene ambiguous. V was pared by 5 bases and J by 8 bases, with 16 bases between. This CDR3 has 14 residues. Germline CDR1 is SGHAT and CDR2 is FQDESV (reference sequence). This chain's CDR3 is CASSPTFSGYEQFF. In nucleotides, the CDR3 is TGTGCCAGCAGCCCGACCTTTAGTGGGTATGAGCAGTTCTTC.

The CDR3 coding sequence is TGTGCCAGCAGTTACTCGAGACAGGGTTTCGCACCCCTCCACTTT. Its protein is CASSYSRQGFAPLHF. The chain uses TRBV6-5 and TRBJ1-6, with TRBD1 identical over 7 bases. Germline V gives CDR1 MNHEY, CDR2 SVGAGI. J was trimmed by 11 bases and V by 0 bases; bases with no gene match: 7. There are 15 residues in the CDR3.

The chain is built from TRBV29-1 and TRBJ1-1; 7 bases agree with TRBD1. The V and J ends lost 4 bases and 0 bases, in that order; junction bases with no gene match: 5. CDR3 length: 14 amino acids. Germline CDR1 and CDR2: SQVTM and ANQGSEA. In nucleotides, the CDR3 is TGCAGCGTTGCGGGACAGCCTATGAACACTGAAGCTTTCTTT. It translates to CSVAGQPMNTEAFF.

This chain links TRBV15 with TRBJ2-5, with 9 bases lining up with TRBD2. CDR3 length: 21 residues. V shed 1 base, J shed 3 bases, and the junction held 21 bases outside the gene matches. CDR1 and CDR2 from the germline V gene are LNHNV and YYDKDF (reference sequence). CDR3 DNA: TGTGCCACCAGCAGAGCACAGGGTTGGGCGGGAGGGCCAGGGAGGAAAGAGACCCAGTACTTC. Translated, it gives CATSRAQGWAGGPGRKETQYF.

V gene TRBV6-6 combines with J gene TRBJ1-1, with TRBD1 matching 7 bases. Unmatched junction bases numbered 3, after V lost 5 bases and J lost 6 bases. CDR1 and CDR2 (germline): MNHNY, SVGAGI (reference sequence). This CDR3 has 12 residues. CDR3 in DNA: TGTGCCAGCAGTGACAGGGACGCTGAAGCTTTCTTT. Its protein is CASSDRDAEAFF.

This clone has only a few counts. The gene calls are TRBV9 and TRBJ1-2; the match to TRBD1 covers 7 bases. Germline loops: CDR1 SGDLS, CDR2 YYNGEE. The junction had 9 bases not matched to a gene; V was cut back by 4 bases and J by 3 bases. This CDR3 comprises 15 residues. This CDR3 is CASSRNRGLDYGYTF. Written as DNA, the CDR3 is TGTGCCAGCAGCCGCAACAGGGGCCTAGACTATGGCTACACCTTC. The full variable domain, in which reference TRBV9 and TRBJ1-2 provide the parts outside the CDR3, is DSGVTQTPKHLITATGQRVTLRCSPRSGDLSVYWYQQSLDQGLQFLIQYYNGEERAKGNILERFSAQQFPDLHSELNLSSLELGDSALYFCASSRNRGLDYGYTFGSGTRLTVV.

This rearrangement joins TRBV5-4 to TRBJ2-5; D unresolved. CDR1 is SGHNT, CDR2 YYREEE, per germline (reference sequence). This CDR3 has 14 residues. V lost 4 bases and J lost 5, with 15 bases in between. The CDR3 spells CASSAYNQVETQYF. In nucleotides, the CDR3 is TGTGCCAGCAGCGCGTATAACCAGGTGGAGACCCAGTACTTC.

The V and J genes are TRBV18 and TRBJ2-1, with a weak D call TRBD2 (5 bases). The CDR3 consists of 14 residues. Germline lookup yields CDR1 KGHSH and CDR2 LQKENI. Trimming took 4 bases from V and 0 from J, leaving 7 bases between them. The CDR3 sequence is CASSLSGSYNEQFF. For the CDR3, the DNA is TGTGCCAGCTCACTAAGCGGCTCCTACAATGAGCAGTTCTTC.

The chain joins TRBV27 to TRBJ2-6; no definite D call. CDR1 MNHEY and CDR2 SMNVEV come from the germline V gene (reference sequence). The CDR3 consists of 15 residues. V dropped 6 bases and J dropped 0 bases, with 9 bases sitting between them. This CDR3 reads CASSRFSSGANVLTF. The CDR3 coding sequence is TGTGCCAGCAGCCGCTTTAGCTCTGGGGCCAACGTCCTGACTTTC.

The sample holds a few counts of this clone. The gene calls are TRBV15 and TRBJ2-7; 7 bases agree with TRBD1. The ends lost 2 bases at V and 5 bases at J; junction bases unmatched: 6. The V gene's germline CDR1 is LNHNV and CDR2 YYDKDF (reference sequence). The CDR3 has 14 amino acids. The CDR3 protein is CATSRRDRAHEQYF. DNA of the CDR3: TGTGCCACCAGCAGAAGGGACAGAGCCCACGAGCAGTACTTC.

The count of this clone is one. V and J are TRBV18 and TRBJ2-5, with D unresolved. V gave up 1 base and J gave up 0 bases, with 15 bases separating them. This CDR3 has 17 amino acids. Germline V lookup: CDR1 KGHSH, CDR2 LQKENI. As DNA, the CDR3 is TGTGCCAGCTCACCACAGGTTTGGGGAATGTACCAAGAGACCCAGTACTTC. This translates into CASSPQVWGMYQETQYF. The full variable domain, completed using reference TRBV18 and TRBJ2-5, is NAGVMQNPRHLVRRRGQEARLRCSPMKGHSHVYWYRQLPEEGLKFMVYLQKENIIDESGMPKERFSAEFPKEGPSILRIQQVVRGDSAAYFCASSPQVWGMYQETQYFGPGTRLLVL.

This sequence joins TRBV19 and TRBJ1-2; no clear D gene. Trimming pared 4 bases from V and 6 bases from J, leaving 18 bases between. This CDR3 comprises 15 residues. Germline V lookup: CDR1 LNHDA, CDR2 SQIVND (reference sequence). CDR3 residues: CASSTSEVGRHGYTF. The CDR3 nucleotides are TGTGCCAGTAGTACCTCAGAAGTGGGGAGGCATGGCTACACCTTC.

This chain uses TRBV10-1 with TRBJ1-2; no clear D gene. Germline values: CDR1 WNHNN, CDR2 SYGVQD (reference sequence). V was pared by 3 bases and J by 3 bases, with 2 bases between. CDR3 length equals 11 residues. The CDR3 DNA reads TGCGCCAGCAGTGATGACTATGGCTACACCTTC. It specifies CASSDDYGYTF.

This rearrangement joins TRBV5-6 to TRBJ2-2, with D perhaps given as TRBD1 or TRBD2 (6 bases each). This CDR3 comprises 16 residues. Between the trimmed V and J ends, which lost 4 bases and 6 bases, there was a span of 19 bases. The germline V gene has CDR1 SGHDT and CDR2 YYEEEE. DNA for the CDR3: TGTGCCAGCAGCCTCCCCACGGGGGCGGGCGCCGGGGAGCTGTTTTTT. It yields the protein CASSLPTGAGAGELFF. The whole variable domain, filled in from reference TRBV5-6 and TRBJ2-2, reads DAGVTQSPTHLIKTRGQQVTLRCSPKSGHDTVSWYQQALGQGPQFIFQYYEEEERQRGNFPDRFSGHQFPNYSSELNVNALLLGDSALYLCASSLPTGAGAGELFFGEGSRLTVL.

V and J are TRBV10-2 and TRBJ1-5; unclear D gene. CDR3 length: 13 residues. CDR1 is WSHSY, CDR2 SAAADI, per germline. Trimming cost V 6 bases and J 1 base, with 7 bases left between them. The CDR3 region has the DNA TGCGCCAGCAGGGACGGGAGCAATCAGCCCCAGCATTTT. This gives the protein CASRDGSNQPQHF.

This clone occurred a few times. The J gene is TRBJ2-3, the V gene TRBV4-2; TRBD2 agrees at 9 bases. The length of the CDR3 is 15 residues. Germline lookup yields CDR1 LGHNA and CDR2 YNFKEQ. The ends lost 4 bases at V and 0 bases at J; junction bases unmatched: 2. The CDR3 bases are TGTGCCAGCAGCCCCCTAGCGGGAAGCACAGATACGCAGTATTTT. Translated, it gives CASSPLAGSTDTQYF.

Only a few counts were recorded for this clone. The chain couples TRBV5-4 to TRBJ1-1; 8 bases map to TRBD1. CDR1 and CDR2 from the germline V gene are SGHNT and YYREEE (reference sequence). V was pared by 4 bases and J by 5 bases, with 7 bases of the junction left unmatched. The CDR3 contains 14 residues. CDR3 sequence: CASSTGTGGTEAFF. The DNA of the CDR3 is TGTGCCAGCAGCACCGGGACAGGAGGAACTGAAGCTTTCTTT. Filled out from reference TRBV5-4 and TRBJ1-1, the complete variable domain reads ETGVTQSPTHLIKTRGQQVTLRCSSQSGHNTVSWYQQALGQGPQFIFQYYREEENGRGNFPPRFSGLQFPNYSSELNVNALELDDSALYLCASSTGTGGTEAFFGQGTRLTVV.

The V call is TRBV19, the J call TRBJ2-2, with 9 bases fitting TRBD2. The length of the CDR3 is 18 residues. CDR1 is LNHDA, CDR2 SQIVND, per germline (reference sequence). Trimming removed 6 bases from V and 0 bases from J; junction bases left unmatched: 11. CDR3 in DNA: TGTGCCAGTAGCCTATCACTAGCGGGCCTGTCGAACACCGGGGAGCTGTTTTTT. This codes for CASSLSLAGLSNTGELFF.

CDR3 nucleotide sequence: TGTGCCAGCAGCCCATTCTTGGGGGACGCGGGCTACACCTTC. Protein sequence: CASSPFLGDAGYTF. The chain carries TRBV7-6 and TRBJ1-2, with D possibly matching TRBD1 (5 bases). Looked up from germline, CDR1 is SGHVS and CDR2 is FNYEAQ. CDR3 size: 14 residues. The germline V and J ends were trimmed by 5 bases and 8 bases, with 18 bases remaining between them.

The chain has TRBV6-6 and TRBJ1-2; 8 bases map to TRBD1. J was trimmed by 0 bases and V by 6 bases; bases with no gene match: 6. Germline V CDR1 and CDR2: MNHNY, SVGAGI (reference sequence). The CDR3 is 15 residues long. DNA of the CDR3: TGTGCCAGCAGACAGGGGGGCAGATCTAACTATGGCTACACCTTC. Translation: CASRQGGRSNYGYTF.